This paragraph covers one T cell receptor beta chain sequence. Its antigen is as yet unknown. Measured with immunoSEQ multiplex PCR; TCRdb has only the in-frame clones, and not every one. The sample has 150,000 to 200,000 clones, over 90% seen once. CDR1 MRHNA and CDR2 SNTAGT come from the germline V gene. The V end lost 1 base, the J end lost 9 bases, and 13 bases lay between the germline ends. There are 15 residues in the CDR3. This entry comes from a study of T cell responses to AZD1222 COVID-19 vaccine. Study-wide context: Samples with a second dose at about 4 or about 12 weeks were pooled together.

Findings and caveats of the study: In a largely white British group with more females than males, clonal diversity was possibly underestimated. The reported proportion of spike-specific TCRs targeting unmutated variant regions was nearly half.

The sample was peripheral blood, taken on day 0 of AZD1222 vaccination. The chain combines TRBV6-4 with TRBJ1-6; D is possibly TRBD1 (6 bases). This TCR came from an adult in good health. CDR3 residues: CASSDWGDRLSPLHF. Here the CDR3 DNA reads TGTGCCAGCAGTGACTGGGGAGACAGGCTTTCACCCCTCCACTTT.